A selection of T cell receptor beta chains follows, all from one sample in a study of somatic mutations in cytotoxic T cells in rheumatoid arthritis. The assay was immunoSEQ multiplex PCR, and TCRdb's table has in-frame clones only and misses some. The table shows some 14,000 clones, with around nine tenths occurring only once. Sequencing used CD4+ T cells sorted from blood. Receptors originate from a man between 65 and 80 years old with rheumatoid arthritis. The CDR3 runs from the conserved cysteine through the conserved F or W. D genes are given only for firm matches. The listing skips clone size in some rows; elsewhere it reads once, few, many or a size class.

V: TRBV5-1
D: TRBD1
size: .
J: TRBJ2-7
DNA: TGCGCCAGCACCCCCTTACCGGGACAGGGGGCCCGCGAGCAGTACTTC
CDR3: CASTPLPGQGAREQYF

V: TRBV7-2
D: .
size: .
J: TRBJ1-2
DNA: TGTGCCAGCAGCCCCGGCCCAGGGCATGGCTACACCTTC
CDR3: CASSPGPGHGYTF

V: TRBV9
D: .
size: .
J: TRBJ2-3
DNA: TGTGCCAGCAGCTCAACCCCTCTAGCGTTCGGGGCAGATACGCAGTATTTT
CDR3: CASSSTPLAFGADTQYF

V: TRBV27
D: .
size: once
J: TRBJ1-5
DNA: TGTGCCAGCAGTTTTTCGGGTAATCAGCCCCAGCATTTT
CDR3: CASSFSGNQPQHF

V: TRBV7-3
D: TRBD2
size: .
J: TRBJ2-3
DNA: TGTGCCAGCAGCACGCGGGAGTCTGGCACAGATACGCAGTATTTT
CDR3: CASSTRESGTDTQYF

V: TRBV18
D: .
size: .
J: TRBJ2-2
DNA: TGTGCCAGCTCACCACTCAACACTTTCTTGGGCAGGGAGAACACCGGGGAGCTGTTTTTT
CDR3: CASSPLNTFLGRENTGELFF

V: TRBV27
D: .
size: .
J: TRBJ1-1
DNA: TGTGCCAGCAGTTCCCCCCAGGGAAGGACTGAAGCTTTCTTT
CDR3: CASSSPQGRTEAFF

V: TRBV7-8
D: .
size: .
J: TRBJ2-3
DNA: TGTGCCAGCAGCTTCCAGGGCACAGATACGCAGTATTTT
CDR3: CASSFQGTDTQYF

V: TRBV4-1
D: .
size: .
J: TRBJ1-3
DNA: TGCGCCAGCAGCCCAATGGGACTTTCCTCTGGAAACACCATATATTTT
CDR3: CASSPMGLSSGNTIYF

V: TRBV10-3
D: TRBD1
size: .
J: TRBJ2-2
DNA: TGTGCCATCAAAACGGACAGGGGGCGAGGGACCGGGGAGCTGTTTTTT
CDR3: CAIKTDRGRGTGELFF

V: TRBV5-1
D: .
size: .
J: TRBJ1-4
DNA: TGCGCCAGCAGCTTGCAAGGGAGGTTGGGAGAAAAACTGTTTTTT
CDR3: CASSLQGRLGEKLFF

V: TRBV2
D: .
size: .
J: TRBJ2-2
DNA: TGTGCCAGCTCCAGGGAGAACACCGGGGAGCTGTTTTTT
CDR3: CASSRENTGELFF

V: TRBV2
D: .
size: .
J: TRBJ1-1
DNA: TGTGCCAGCAGAATCGCAGGGCTCTCCACTGAAGCTTTCTTT
CDR3: CASRIAGLSTEAFF

V: TRBV11-2
D: .
size: .
J: TRBJ1-3
DNA: TGTGCCAGCGGGGTGGCAGGGCAGAACACCATATATTTT
CDR3: CASGVAGQNTIYF

V: TRBV19
D: .
size: .
J: TRBJ1-1
DNA: TGTGCCAGTAGTATGGGAGGCGCTAAGGTGGGCACTGAAGCTTTCTTT
CDR3: CASSMGGAKVGTEAFF

V: TRBV9
D: TRBD1
size: .
J: TRBJ2-6
DNA: TGTGCCAGCAGCCCCCAGGACAGGGGCCGGTTTAGCTCTGGGGCCAACGTCCTGACTTTC
CDR3: CASSPQDRGRFSSGANVLTF

V: TRBV19
D: TRBD1
size: .
J: TRBJ1-5
DNA: TGTGCCAGTAGTATAGAACTGGGACAGCAAAATCAGCCCCAGCATTTT
CDR3: CASSIELGQQNQPQHF

V: TRBV7-9
D: TRBD1
size: .
J: TRBJ1-5
DNA: TGTGCCAGCAGCGCCACAGGGGTTCAGCCCCAGCATTTT
CDR3: CASSATGVQPQHF

V: TRBV7-2
D: .
size: .
J: TRBJ2-3
DNA: TGTGCCAGCAGCTTAGGGGCAGGTACAGATACGCAGTATTTT
CDR3: CASSLGAGTDTQYF

V: TRBV7-2
D: .
size: .
J: TRBJ2-3
DNA: TGTGCCAGCAGCTTAGCTCCTGTCACAGATACGCAGTATTTT
CDR3: CASSLAPVTDTQYF

V: TRBV18
D: .
size: .
J: TRBJ1-5
DNA: TGTGCCAGCTCACCATCAGGGCTCAATCAGCCCCAGCATTTT
CDR3: CASSPSGLNQPQHF

V: TRBV28
D: TRBD2
size: .
J: TRBJ2-7
DNA: TGTGCCAGCAGTTTGACTAGCGGGAGCTCCTACGAGCAGTACTTC
CDR3: CASSLTSGSSYEQYF

V: TRBV6-5
D: .
size: .
J: TRBJ1-5
DNA: TGTGCCAGCAGTTACTCGAACAGGGTTGGTCAGCCCCAGCATTTT
CDR3: CASSYSNRVGQPQHF

V: TRBV5-6
D: .
size: .
J: TRBJ1-1
DNA: TGTGCCAGCAGCTTGTCGGGGGTGAACACTGAAGCTTTCTTT
CDR3: CASSLSGVNTEAFF

V: TRBV6-5
D: .
size: .
J: TRBJ1-4
DNA: TGTGCCAGCAGTTACTCGACAGGAGTAATGAAGGAACTGTTTTTT
CDR3: CASSYSTGVMKELFF

V: TRBV5-1
D: .
size: once
J: TRBJ2-1
DNA: TGCGCCAGCAGCTTGGATCGGAATGAGCAGTTCTTC
CDR3: CASSLDRNEQFF

V: TRBV29-1
D: .
size: .
J: TRBJ1-1
DNA: TGCAGCGTTGTAGGCAGGGTTCCGAACACTGAAGCTTTCTTT
CDR3: CSVVGRVPNTEAFF

V: TRBV29-1
D: TRBD2
size: once
J: TRBJ2-5
DNA: TGCAGCGTTTTAGGTAGCGGGACCCAAGAGACCCAGTACTTC
CDR3: CSVLGSGTQETQYF

V: TRBV19
D: .
size: .
J: TRBJ1-3
DNA: TGTGCCAGTAGTATCTCCAGGGGAGACACCATATATTTT
CDR3: CASSISRGDTIYF

V: TRBV2
D: .
size: once
J: TRBJ2-7
DNA: TGTGCCAGCAGTGACCAGACAGGAACCTACGAGCAGTACTTC
CDR3: CASSDQTGTYEQYF

V: TRBV6-6
D: .
size: .
J: TRBJ2-5
DNA: TGTGCCAGCAGCCGGCCGGGGGAACAAGAGACCCAGTACTTC
CDR3: CASSRPGEQETQYF

V: TRBV5-1
D: TRBD1
size: once
J: TRBJ1-6
DNA: TGCGCCAGCAGCACTAGACAGGGTACACTCTCCTATAATTCACCCCTCCACTTT
CDR3: CASSTRQGTLSYNSPLHF

V: TRBV19
D: .
size: .
J: TRBJ1-1
DNA: TGTGCCAGTCTCCCGGGTCTGAGCACTGAAGCTTTCTTT
CDR3: CASLPGLSTEAFF

V: TRBV10-3
D: TRBD2
size: once
J: TRBJ2-5
DNA: TGTGCCATCAGTGAGCCCGAGAGCCCCGGGGGGGAGACCCAGTACTTC
CDR3: CAISEPESPGGETQYF

V: TRBV5-1
D: TRBD1
size: .
J: TRBJ2-7
DNA: TGCGCCAGCAGCTATGGACAGGGGGCGGTCTACGAGCAGTACTTC
CDR3: CASSYGQGAVYEQYF

V: TRBV27
D: .
size: .
J: TRBJ2-7
DNA: TGTGCCAGCAGCCCCGGGACATATTACGAGCAGTACTTC
CDR3: CASSPGTYYEQYF

V: TRBV28
D: .
size: .
J: TRBJ1-5
DNA: TGTGCCAGCAGTTCCACTGGCGGGGCGAATCAGCCCCAGCATTTT
CDR3: CASSSTGGANQPQHF